This is a list of T cell receptor beta chains from one sample in a study of early T cells in non-severe SARS-CoV-2 infection. One entry per CDR3 protein results from TCRdb running MiXCR on the 5' RACE reads. The sample holds tens of thousands of distinct CDR3 sequences, about 9.3% seen once. The sample taken for sequencing was whole blood. These receptors all come from an adult who was a healthcare worker with PCR-confirmed SARS-CoV-2 infection or an uninfected control (not recorded which). CDR3s include the opening cysteine and the closing phenylalanine or tryptophan. The order of the fields is clone size, J gene, D gene, V gene, CDR3 DNA, CDR3 protein. D genes are given only for firm matches. Clone size is stated in some rows and not others, as once, few, many or a class when expanded.

>once|TRBJ2-7|-|TRBV13
TGTGCCAGCAGCTTAGGTCGAACAGTATCATTCTCCTACGAGCAGTACTTC
CASSLGRTVSFSYEQYF
>many|TRBJ2-3|TRBD1|TRBV6-1
TGTGCCAGCACCCCGGAACAGGGGCTTGGCACAGATACGCAGTATTTT
CASTPEQGLGTDTQYF
>many|TRBJ1-3|TRBD1|TRBV11-2
TGTGCCAGCAGCTTAGATATCCCGGACAGGGTTGACGGAAACACCATATATTTT
CASSLDIPDRVDGNTIYF
>many|TRBJ2-1|-|TRBV10-2
TGCGCCAGCATCGGGTCATCCGCCGGGCACAATGAGCAGTTCTTC
CASIGSSAGHNEQFF
>many|TRBJ2-1|-|TRBV7-9
TGTGCCAGCAGCTCCCAGGGGGGGGGCGAGAATGAGCAGTTCTTC
CASSSQGGGENEQFF
>many|TRBJ2-1|TRBD2|TRBV4-2
TGTGCCAGCAGCCAAGAGAAACTAGCGGGGGGTCATAGTAAAGAGCAGTTCTTC
CASSQEKLAGGHSKEQFF
>-|TRBJ2-2|-|TRBV29-1
TGCAGCGTTGTTATGTCCTTAACCGGGGAGCTGTTTTTT
CSVVMSLTGELFF
>few|TRBJ2-1|-|TRBV6-4
TGTGCCAGCAGTGACGTGGGGGGGCCTTACAATGAGCAGTTCTTC
CASSDVGGPYNEQFF
>many|TRBJ2-1|TRBD2|TRBV5-1
TGCGCCAGCAGCCCAGGGACTAGCGGGAGGGCCGGGAATGAGCAGTTCTTC
CASSPGTSGRAGNEQFF
>-|TRBJ2-1|TRBD2|TRBV20-1
TGCAGTGCTTCAGCGGGGGACTCGAATGAGCAGTTCTTC
CSASAGDSNEQFF
>few|TRBJ2-3|TRBD2|TRBV9
TGTGCCAGCAGCGGGGAGGGAGATACGCAGTATTTT
CASSGEGDTQYF
>many|TRBJ2-1|TRBD2|TRBV4-1
TGCGCCAGCAGCCAAGAGAGGCTAGCGGGACGGAATGAGCAGTTCTTC
CASSQERLAGRNEQFF
>-|TRBJ2-1|TRBD1|TRBV6-2/TRBV6-3
TGTGCCAGCACCCTCACAGGGGGCTCCTACAATGAGCAGTTCTTC
CASTLTGGSYNEQFF
>many|TRBJ2-1|-|TRBV12-3/TRBV12-4
TGTGCCAGCGGGGTCGGCTCCTACAATGAGCAGTTCTTC
CASGVGSYNEQFF
>many|TRBJ2-3|TRBD2|TRBV30
TGTGCCTGGAGTGAGGGTCTGCTAGCGGGAGGGGTCACAGATACGCAGTATTTT
CAWSEGLLAGGVTDTQYF
>many|TRBJ2-1|-|TRBV9
TGTGCCAGCAGCGTGGCGGGACCCTCCTCCTACAATGAGCAGTTCTTC
CASSVAGPSSYNEQFF
>-|TRBJ2-2|-|TRBV7-3
TGTGCCAGCAGCTTAAACCCAAGCACCGGGGAGCTGTTTTTT
CASSLNPSTGELFF
>few|TRBJ1-2|-|TRBV7-9
TGTGCCAGCAGCCCGAGCAGCCTAATCTATGGCTACACCTTC
CASSPSSLIYGYTF
>many|TRBJ2-3|-|TRBV7-2
TGTGCCAGCAGCTGGTCTCTAGGATCCACAGATACGCAGTATTTT
CASSWSLGSTDTQYF
>-|TRBJ2-2|-|TRBV4-3
TGCGCCAGCAGCTCCCGACCACCCCCACAGACCGGGGAGCTGTTTTTT
CASSSRPPPQTGELFF